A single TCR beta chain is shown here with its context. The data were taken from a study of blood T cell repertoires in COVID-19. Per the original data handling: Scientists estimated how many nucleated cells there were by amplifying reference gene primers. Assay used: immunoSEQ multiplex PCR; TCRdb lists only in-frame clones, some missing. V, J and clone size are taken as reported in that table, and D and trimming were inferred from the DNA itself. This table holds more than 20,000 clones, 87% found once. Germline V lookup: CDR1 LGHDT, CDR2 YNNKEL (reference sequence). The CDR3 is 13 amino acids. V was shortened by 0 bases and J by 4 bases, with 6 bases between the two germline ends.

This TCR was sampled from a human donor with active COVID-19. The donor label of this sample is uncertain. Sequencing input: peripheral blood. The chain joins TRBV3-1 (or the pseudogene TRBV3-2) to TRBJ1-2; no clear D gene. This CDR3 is CASSQDPIYGYTF. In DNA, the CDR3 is TGTGCCAGCAGCCAAGACCCAATCTATGGCTACACCTTC.